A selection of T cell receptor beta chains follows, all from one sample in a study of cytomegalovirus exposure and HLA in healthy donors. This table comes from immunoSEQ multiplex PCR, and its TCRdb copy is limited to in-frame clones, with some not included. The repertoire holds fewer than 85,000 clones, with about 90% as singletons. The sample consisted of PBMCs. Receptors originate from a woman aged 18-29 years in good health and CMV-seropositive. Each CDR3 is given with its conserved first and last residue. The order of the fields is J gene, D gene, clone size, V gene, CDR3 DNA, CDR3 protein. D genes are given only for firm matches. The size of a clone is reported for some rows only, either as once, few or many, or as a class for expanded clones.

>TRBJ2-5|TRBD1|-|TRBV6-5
TGTGCCAGCAGTTACTCGGACAGGGGCATGCAGACCCAGTACTTC
CASSYSDRGMQTQYF
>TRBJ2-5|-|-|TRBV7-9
TGTGCCAGCAGCTTAAGGGAGCTATCCAAGACCCAGTACTTC
CASSLRELSKTQYF
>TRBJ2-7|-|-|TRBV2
TGTGCCAGCAGTGATCAGTACGAGCAGTACTTC
CASSDQYEQYF
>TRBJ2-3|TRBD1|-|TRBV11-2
TGTGCCAGCAGCCCGACACCGGGACAGGGAACAGATACGCAGTATTTT
CASSPTPGQGTDTQYF
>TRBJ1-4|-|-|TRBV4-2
TGTGCCAGCAGCCAAGATCCGGGATCTAATGAAAAACTGTTTTTT
CASSQDPGSNEKLFF
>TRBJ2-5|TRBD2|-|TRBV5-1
TGCGCCAGCAGCTTTCAACTGACTAGCGGGGGGACCAACCAAGAGACCCAGTACTTC
CASSFQLTSGGTNQETQYF
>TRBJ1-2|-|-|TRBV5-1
TGCGCCAGCAGCTTGACAGCAGGAGGCTACACCTTC
CASSLTAGGYTF
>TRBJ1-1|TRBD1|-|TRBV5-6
TGTGCCAGCAGCTGGGGACAGGGTAGCGCTGAAGCTTTCTTT
CASSWGQGSAEAFF
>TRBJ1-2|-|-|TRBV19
TGTGCCAGTAGTACCCAAATCAGGGATCTGCATGGCTACACCTTC
CASSTQIRDLHGYTF
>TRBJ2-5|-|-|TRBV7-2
TGTGCCAGCAGCTGGGCAGGGGTCCCGCAAGAGACCCAGTACTTC
CASSWAGVPQETQYF
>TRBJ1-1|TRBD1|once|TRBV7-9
TGTGCCAGCAGCAAACCGGGACAGGGGGTGACTGAAGCTTTCTTT
CASSKPGQGVTEAFF
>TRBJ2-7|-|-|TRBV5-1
TGCGCCAGCAGCCCCGGGACATACTCCTACGAGCAGCACTTC
CASSPGTYSYEQHF
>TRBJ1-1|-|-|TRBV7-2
TGTGCCAGCAGTGAAACAGGGAACACTGAAGCTTTCTTT
CASSETGNTEAFF
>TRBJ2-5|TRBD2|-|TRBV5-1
TGCGCCAGCAGCTTGGCTGGGACTAGCGGGGGGACGGGAGAGACCCAGTACTTC
CASSLAGTSGGTGETQYF
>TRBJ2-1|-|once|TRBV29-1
TGCAGCGTCAAAAATGGACAGCTTCGGAGTGAGCAGTTCTTC
CSVKNGQLRSEQFF
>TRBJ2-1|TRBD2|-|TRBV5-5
TGTGCCAGCAGCTTATCCGGGAGGGGAAGCTCCTACAATGAGCAGTTCTTC
CASSLSGRGSSYNEQFF
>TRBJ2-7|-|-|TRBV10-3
TGTGCCATCAGTGATGGGGGCCCCTACGAGCAGTACTTC
CAISDGGPYEQYF
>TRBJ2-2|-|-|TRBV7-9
TGTGCCAGCAGCCCAACAGGGTCCGGGGAGCTGTTTTTT
CASSPTGSGELFF
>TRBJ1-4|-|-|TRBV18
TGTGCCAGCTCACGTAATCCGGGACCGGGGGATGAAAAACTGTTTTTT
CASSRNPGPGDEKLFF
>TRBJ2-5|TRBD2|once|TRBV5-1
TGCGCCAGCAGCAGCCTAGCGGGGGGAGGGGAGACCCAGTACTTC
CASSSLAGGGETQYF
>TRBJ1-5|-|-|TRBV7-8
TGTGCCAGCAGCTTGACAGGCCGTTTATATAGCAATCAGCCCCAGCATTTT
CASSLTGRLYSNQPQHF
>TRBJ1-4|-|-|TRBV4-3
TGCGCCAGCAGCCAAGATCTTGCGGGTGGGAATGAAAAACTGTTTTTT
CASSQDLAGGNEKLFF
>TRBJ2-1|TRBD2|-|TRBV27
TGTGCCAGCAGCCGCGGACTAGCGATGAATGAGCAGTTCTTC
CASSRGLAMNEQFF
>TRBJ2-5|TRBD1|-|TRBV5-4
TGTGCCAGCAGTGGCACAGGGGTCCCTCAAGAGACCCAGTACTTC
CASSGTGVPQETQYF
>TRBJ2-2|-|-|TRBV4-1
TGCGCCAGCAGCCAAATAGCGAACACCGGGGAGCTGTTTTTT
CASSQIANTGELFF